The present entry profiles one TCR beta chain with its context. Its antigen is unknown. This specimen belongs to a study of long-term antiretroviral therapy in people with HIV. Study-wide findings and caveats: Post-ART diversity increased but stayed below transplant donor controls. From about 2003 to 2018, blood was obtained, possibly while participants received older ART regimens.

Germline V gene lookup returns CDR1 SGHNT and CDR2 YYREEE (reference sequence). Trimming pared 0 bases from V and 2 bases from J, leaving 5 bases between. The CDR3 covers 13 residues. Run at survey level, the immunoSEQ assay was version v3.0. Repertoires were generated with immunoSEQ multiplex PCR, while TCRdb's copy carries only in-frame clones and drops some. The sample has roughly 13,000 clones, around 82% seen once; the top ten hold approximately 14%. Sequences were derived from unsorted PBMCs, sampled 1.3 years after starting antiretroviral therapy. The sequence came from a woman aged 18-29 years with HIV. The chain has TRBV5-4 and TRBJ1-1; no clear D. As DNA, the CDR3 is TGTGCCAGCAGCTTGGGAGAAAACACTGAAGCTTTCTTT. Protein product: CASSLGENTEAFF.